This T cell receptor (beta chain) was recorded in a study of follicular helper T cells after annual influenza vaccination. On the study more broadly: After each seasonal flu vaccination, blood came on days 0, 7 and 28.

Assay: immunoSEQ multiplex PCR; the TCRdb copy retains only in-frame clones and omits some. The sample has a few thousand clones, 65% to 90% seen once. Study findings and constraints: ICOS+CD38+ cTfh clonality change tracked circulating plasmablast frequency change.

Time point here: 2015-2016 season, pre-vaccination. Community-dwelling subjects without influenza vaccination in the prior 6 months were enrolled. A remark on this clone: Its antigen is not identified.

The source was CXCR5+ CD38- circulating T follicular helper cells from blood, collected on the day of influenza vaccination. As to subset: circulating Tfh, non-naive CD4+CXCR5+PD-1+ (ICOS+CD38+ or ICOS-CD38-). The TCR was taken from an adult who received the influenza vaccine.

As DNA, the CDR3 is TGTGCCAGCAGCCCTGCCCGAGCGGGGGCCGCGTACCAGTACTTC. This translates into CASSPARAGAAYQYF. The chain has TRBV6-1 and TRBJ2-5; 8 bases fit TRBD2. The J segment lost 10 bases and the V segment lost 6 bases, leaving 16 bases of the junction unmatched. Per germline, CDR1 MNHNS and CDR2 SASEGT. This CDR3 spans 15 amino acids.